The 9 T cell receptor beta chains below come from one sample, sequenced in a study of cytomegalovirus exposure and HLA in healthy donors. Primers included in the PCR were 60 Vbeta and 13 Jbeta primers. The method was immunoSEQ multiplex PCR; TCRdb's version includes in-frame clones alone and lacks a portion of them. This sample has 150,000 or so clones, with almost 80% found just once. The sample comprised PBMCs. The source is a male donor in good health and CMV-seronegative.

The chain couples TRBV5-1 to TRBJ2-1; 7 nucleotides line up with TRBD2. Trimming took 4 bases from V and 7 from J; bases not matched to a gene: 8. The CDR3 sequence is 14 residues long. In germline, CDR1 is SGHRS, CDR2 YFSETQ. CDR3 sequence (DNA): TGCGCCAGCAGCGTTGGGACTAAGGTTAATGAGCAGTTCTTC. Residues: CASSVGTKVNEQFF.

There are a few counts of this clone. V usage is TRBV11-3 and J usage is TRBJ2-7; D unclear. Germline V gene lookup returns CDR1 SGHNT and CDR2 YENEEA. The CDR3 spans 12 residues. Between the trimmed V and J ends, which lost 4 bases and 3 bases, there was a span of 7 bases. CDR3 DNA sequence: TGTGCCAGCAGCTCAGACCGCTACGAGCAGTACTTC. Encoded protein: CASSSDRYEQYF.

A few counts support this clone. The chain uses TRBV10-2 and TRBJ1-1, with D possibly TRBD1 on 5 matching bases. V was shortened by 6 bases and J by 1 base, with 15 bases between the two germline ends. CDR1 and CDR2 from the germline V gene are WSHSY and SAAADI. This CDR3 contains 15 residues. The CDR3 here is CASRLERQGNTEAFF. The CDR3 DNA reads TGCGCCAGCAGGCTGGAGAGGCAGGGGAACACTGAAGCTTTCTTT.

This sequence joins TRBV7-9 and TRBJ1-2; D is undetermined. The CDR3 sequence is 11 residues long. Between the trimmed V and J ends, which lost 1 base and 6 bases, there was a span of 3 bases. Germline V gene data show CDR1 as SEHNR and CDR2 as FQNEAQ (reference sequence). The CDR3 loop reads CASSLVDGYTF. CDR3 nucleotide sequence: TGTGCCAGCAGCTTAGTAGATGGCTACACCTTC. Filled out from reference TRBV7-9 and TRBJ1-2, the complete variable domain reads DTGVSQNPRHKITKRGQNVTFRCDPISEHNRLYWYRQTLGQGPEFLTYFQNEAQLEKSRLLSDRFSAERPKGSFSTLEIQRTEQGDSAMYLCASSLVDGYTFGSGTRLTVV.

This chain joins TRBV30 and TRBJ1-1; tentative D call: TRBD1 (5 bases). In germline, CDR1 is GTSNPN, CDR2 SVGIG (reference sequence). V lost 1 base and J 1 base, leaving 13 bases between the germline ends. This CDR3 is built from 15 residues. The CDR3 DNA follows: TGTGCCTGGAGTGGAGACAGTAGGAGGAACACTGAAGCTTTCTTT. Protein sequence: CAWSGDSRRNTEAFF.

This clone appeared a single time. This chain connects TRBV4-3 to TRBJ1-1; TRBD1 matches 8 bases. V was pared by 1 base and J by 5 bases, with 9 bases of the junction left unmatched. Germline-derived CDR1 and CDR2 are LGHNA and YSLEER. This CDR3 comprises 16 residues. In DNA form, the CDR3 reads TGCGCCAGCAGCCAAGGGGACCGACAGGGGTGGACTGAAGCTTTCTTT. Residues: CASSQGDRQGWTEAFF.

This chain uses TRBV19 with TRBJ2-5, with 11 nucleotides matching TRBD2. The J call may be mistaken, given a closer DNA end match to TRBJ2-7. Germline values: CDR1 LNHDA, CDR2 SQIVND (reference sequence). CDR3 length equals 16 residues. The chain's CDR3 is CASSTLGLAVTYEQYF. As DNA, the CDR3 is TGTGCCAGTAGTACCCTGGGACTAGCGGTAACCTACGAGCAGTACTTC.

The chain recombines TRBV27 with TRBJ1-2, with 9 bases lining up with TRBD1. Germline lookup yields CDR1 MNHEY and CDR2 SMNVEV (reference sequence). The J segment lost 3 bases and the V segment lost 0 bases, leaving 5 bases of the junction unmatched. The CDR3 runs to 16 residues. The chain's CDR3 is CASSLSHRGQHYGYTF. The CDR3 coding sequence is TGTGCCAGCAGTTTATCCCACAGGGGGCAACACTATGGCTACACCTTC.

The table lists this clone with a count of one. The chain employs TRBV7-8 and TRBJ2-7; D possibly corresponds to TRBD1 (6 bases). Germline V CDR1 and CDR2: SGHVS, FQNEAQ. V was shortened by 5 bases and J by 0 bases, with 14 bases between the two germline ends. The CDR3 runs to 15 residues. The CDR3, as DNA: TGTGCCAGCAGCAGCGACAGGCAGAACTCCTACGAGCAGTACTTC. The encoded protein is CASSSDRQNSYEQYF.